The 32 T cell receptor beta chains reported below all come from one sample, sequenced in a study of vaccination effects on CD4 cells after COVID-19. Within the ViraFEST assay, antigen-specific CD4+ T cells underwent expansion with viral peptide pools prior to sequencing. Cells that had been cultured for ten to eleven days were the source of isolated CD4+ T cells. This individual contracted SARS-CoV-2 between March and December 2020, as verified by PCR. Clones were sequenced by immunoSEQ multiplex PCR, and TCRdb holds only the in-frame ones, with some missing. The sample yields about 27,000 clones, 65% to 75% seen once. No antigen has been identified for these receptors. Here the sequenced sample was CD4+ T cells from PBMCs cultured with SARS-CoV-2 spike peptides, taken before COVID-19 vaccination. All receptors derive from a human donor who had a prior SARS-CoV-2 infection.

This chain connects TRBV6-6 to TRBJ1-4, with D tentatively TRBD1 (5 bases). This CDR3 has 15 amino acids. Germline assignment: CDR1 MNHNY and CDR2 SVGAGI (reference sequence). Trimming took off 3 bases at V and 8 bases at J, with 16 bases between the two ends. CDR3 loop: CASSYSPGRDEKLFF. CDR3 sequence (DNA): TGTGCCAGCAGTTATTCGCCAGGGCGGGACGAAAAACTGTTTTTT.

This chain connects TRBV18 to TRBJ1-1, with D unclear. V was pared by 4 bases and J by 12 bases, with 18 bases between. The CDR3 consists of 13 residues. CDR1 KGHSH and CDR2 LQKENI come from the germline V gene. CDR3 protein: CASSLQSNRFTFF. CDR3 coding DNA: TGTGCCAGCTCACTCCAGTCTAATAGGTTCACTTTCTTT.

The V gene is TRBV27, the J gene TRBJ1-5; no definite D call. Trimming shortened V by 2 bases and J by 4 bases, and 3 bases separated the two germline ends. The CDR3 sequence is 12 residues long. Germline V CDR1 and CDR2: MNHEY, SMNVEV (reference sequence). The CDR3 region is CASSLPNQPQHF. DNA of the CDR3: TGTGCCAGCAGTTTACCGAATCAGCCCCAGCATTTT.

The chain carries TRBV7-3 and TRBJ1-4, with D possibly TRBD1 on 5 matching bases. Germline V gene lookup returns CDR1 SGHTA and CDR2 FQGTGA. The CDR3 has 18 amino acids. The V end lost 1 base, the J end lost 2 bases, and 17 bases lay between the germline ends. Here the CDR3 reads CASSLIHRGVPTNEKLFF. DNA for the CDR3: TGTGCCAGCAGCTTAATACATCGGGGGGTGCCGACTAATGAAAAACTGTTTTTT.

This clone is a singleton in its sample. This chain links TRBV4-1 with TRBJ2-1; D uncertain. Trimming cost V 0 bases and J 1 base, with 4 bases left between them. The CDR3 has 14 amino acids. Germline CDR1 MGHRA, CDR2 YSYEKL. The CDR3 is CASSQEGSYNEQFF. The CDR3 bases are TGCGCCAGCAGCCAAGAGGGATCCTACAATGAGCAGTTCTTC.

The gene calls are TRBV15 and TRBJ2-5; TRBD1 agrees at 9 bases. The germline V gene has CDR1 LNHNV and CDR2 YYDKDF (reference sequence). Unmatched junction bases numbered 2, after V lost 3 bases and J lost 0 bases. This CDR3 has 15 amino acids. The CDR3 DNA reads as TGTGCCACCAGCAGGGGGACAGGGCACCAAGAGACCCAGTACTTC. The encoded protein is CATSRGTGHQETQYF.

A few counts support this clone. CDR3 sequence (DNA): TGCGCCAGCAGTGTGTGGTCGAGCTATGGCTACACCTTC. This encodes CASSVWSSYGYTF. The chain carries TRBV5-1 and TRBJ1-2; no reliable D call. Looked up from germline, CDR1 is SGHRS and CDR2 is YFSETQ. The CDR3 spans 13 residues. V was shortened by 5 bases and J by 4 bases, with 12 bases between the two germline ends.

In this sample, this clone turned up once. This sequence joins TRBV9 and TRBJ1-3; D not certain. Germline CDR1 and CDR2: SGDLS and YYNGEE. The V gene lost 3 bases and the J gene lost 0 bases, with 4 bases spanning the gap. CDR3 length: 13 residues. The CDR3 DNA reads as TGTGCCAGCAGCGCGGACTCTGGAAACACCATATATTTT. Encoded protein: CASSADSGNTIYF.

V is TRBV5-1 and J is TRBJ2-1, with D perhaps given as TRBD1 or TRBD2 (6 bases each). In germline, CDR1 is SGHRS, CDR2 YFSETQ. The CDR3 consists of 16 residues. Deletions cut 7 bases from V and 0 bases from J, with 17 bases between. The CDR3 DNA reads TGCGCCAGCGAAAGAGGGGGGACGGGCTCCTACAATGAGCAGTTCTTC. Encoded protein: CASERGGTGSYNEQFF.

The chain employs TRBV19 and TRBJ1-6, with D possibly being TRBD1 (6 bases). V dropped 5 bases and J dropped 5 bases, with 13 bases sitting between them. This CDR3 region has 15 residues. Per germline, CDR1 LNHDA and CDR2 SQIVND (reference sequence). The CDR3 DNA reads TGTGCCAGTAGTGGGGGGGGCCTCAATAATTCACCCCTCCACTTT. This codes for CASSGGGLNNSPLHF.

The chain carries TRBV11-2 and TRBJ2-7; no definite D call. Germline CDR1 and CDR2: SGHAT and FQNNGV. Trimming cost V 1 base and J 1 base, with 11 bases left between them. This CDR3 contains 15 residues. The CDR3 DNA follows: TGTGCCAGCAGCTTAGCGGTCATGCGATCCTACGAGCAGTACTTC. This translates into CASSLAVMRSYEQYF.

This clone appeared a few times. The chain uses TRBV11-2 and TRBJ2-2, with D possibly being TRBD2 (6 bases). CDR1 and CDR2 (germline): SGHAT, FQNNGV. V was pared by 5 bases and J by 8 bases, with 18 bases between. CDR3 length equals 15 residues. The CDR3 is CASSPRGRASGELFF. For the CDR3, the DNA is TGTGCCAGCAGCCCGCGGGGCAGGGCTTCGGGGGAGCTGTTTTTT.

This chain links TRBV10-2 with TRBJ2-1; 8 bases fit TRBD2. The V gene's germline CDR1 is WSHSY and CDR2 SAAADI. The CDR3 is 14 residues long. V lost 7 bases, J lost 6 bases, and 8 bases stayed unmatched. The CDR3 bases are TGCGCCAGCACTAGGCTAGCGGGTCCCAATGAGCAGTTCTTC. This encodes CASTRLAGPNEQFF.

This clone has just one count. This sequence joins TRBV6-1 and TRBJ2-6; no reliable D call. Germline-derived CDR1 and CDR2 are MNHNS and SASEGT. The CDR3 covers 16 residues. V was trimmed by 2 bases and J by 0 bases, leaving 8 bases between them. The CDR3: CASSELGFSGANVLTF. The CDR3 nucleotides are TGTGCCAGCAGTGAACTGGGGTTCTCTGGGGCCAACGTCCTGACTTTC.

J is TRBJ2-5 and V is TRBV6-5, with TRBD2 as a possible D gene (6 bases). CDR1 MNHEY and CDR2 SVGAGI come from the germline V gene. Trimming took off 8 bases at V and 4 bases at J, with 11 bases between the two ends. The CDR3 is 12 residues long. The CDR3 is CASRSSGETQYF. The CDR3 coding sequence is TGTGCCAGCCGAAGTAGCGGAGAGACCCAGTACTTC.

This clone was seen a few times. The chain recombines TRBV5-1 with TRBJ1-6; tentative D call: TRBD1 (6 bases). The V end lost 4 bases, the J end lost 6 bases, and 11 bases lay between the germline ends. The CDR3 has 14 residues. Looked up from germline, CDR1 is SGHRS and CDR2 is YFSETQ. The CDR3 spells CASSGSGANSPLHF. CDR3 sequence (DNA): TGCGCCAGCAGCGGCTCAGGGGCTAATTCACCCCTCCACTTT. The complete variable domain, with remaining parts taken from reference TRBV5-1 and TRBJ1-6, reads KAGVTQTPRYLIKTRGQQVTLSCSPISGHRSVSWYQQTPGQGLQFLFEYFSETQRNKGNFPGRFSGRQFSNSRSEMNVSTLELGDSALYLCASSGSGANSPLHFGNGTRLTVT.

The gene calls are TRBV5-4 and TRBJ2-3; weak D call: TRBD2 (6 bases). Trimming left V 5 bases short and J 0 bases short, with 16 bases between. The germline CDR1 and CDR2 sequences are SGHNT and YYREEE (reference sequence). The CDR3 is 16 amino acids. DNA for the CDR3: TGTGCCAGCAGTCGGGACTTGACGACTAGCACAGATACGCAGTATTTT. The encoded protein is CASSRDLTTSTDTQYF.

The chain couples TRBV18 to TRBJ1-1, with 7 nucleotides matching TRBD1. Unmatched junction bases numbered 8, after V lost 3 bases and J lost 4 bases. From germline, CDR1 is KGHSH and CDR2 LQKENI. The CDR3 sequence is 15 residues long. In nucleotides, the CDR3 is TGTGCCAGCTCACCCGAACCGGACAGGCCCACTGAAGCTTTCTTT. Translated: CASSPEPDRPTEAFF. The entire variable domain, with the rest obtained from reference TRBV18 and TRBJ1-1, is as follows: NAGVMQNPRHLVRRRGQEARLRCSPMKGHSHVYWYRQLPEEGLKFMVYLQKENIIDESGMPKERFSAEFPKEGPSILRIQQVVRGDSAAYFCASSPEPDRPTEAFFGQGTRLTVV.

The chain links TRBV6-4 to TRBJ1-1; no clear D gene. The germline V and J ends were trimmed by 5 bases and 4 bases, with 11 bases remaining between them. Germline V CDR1 and CDR2: MRHNA, SNTAGT. This CDR3 comprises 13 residues. The CDR3 DNA sequence: TGTGCCAGCAGTACAGAAATAGGCACTGAAGCTTTCTTT. It translates to CASSTEIGTEAFF.

This chain uses TRBV2 with TRBJ2-7; D unresolved. V gave up 6 bases and J gave up 8 bases, with 20 bases separating them. CDR1 and CDR2 (germline): SNHLY, FYNNEI. The CDR3 sequence is 14 residues long. This chain's CDR3 is CASSQAVPETKQYF. The CDR3 DNA reads TGTGCCAGCAGCCAAGCCGTACCCGAAACAAAGCAGTACTTC.

V and J are TRBV6-2 or TRBV6-3 and TRBJ2-2; D not certain. Trimming took off 3 bases at V and 6 bases at J, with 2 bases between the two ends. This CDR3 contains 11 residues. CDR1 MNHEY and CDR2 SVGEGT come from the germline V gene. The CDR3 sequence is CASSYPGELFF. The DNA of the CDR3 is TGTGCCAGCAGTTATCCCGGGGAGCTGTTTTTT.

This rearrangement joins TRBV27 to TRBJ2-7; 11 bases fit TRBD1. The CDR3 sequence is 16 residues long. The V gene's germline CDR1 is MNHEY and CDR2 SMNVEV (reference sequence). After removal of 4 bases from V and 3 bases from J, the junction contained 8 bases not matched to a gene. As DNA, the CDR3 is TGTGCCAGCAGTTCTAGGACAGGGGGCGCGCTCTACGAGCAGTACTTC. It is translated as CASSSRTGGALYEQYF.

The genes are TRBV7-2 and TRBJ1-2, with 9 bases matching TRBD1. This CDR3 has 19 amino acids. After removal of 2 bases from V and 3 bases from J, the junction contained 16 bases not matched to a gene. Germline loops: CDR1 SGHTA, CDR2 FQGNSA. The CDR3 is CASSLTPIVTGGAYYGYTF. In DNA form, the CDR3 reads TGTGCCAGCAGCTTAACGCCTATAGTCACAGGGGGCGCTTACTATGGCTACACCTTC. The full variable domain, its missing parts supplied by reference TRBV7-2 and TRBJ1-2, is GAGVSQSPSNKVTEKGKDVELRCDPISGHTALYWYRQSLGQGLEFLIYFQGNSAPDKSGLPSDRFSAERTGGSVSTLTIQRTQQEDSAVYLCASSLTPIVTGGAYYGYTFGSGTRLTVV.

The chain links TRBV30 to TRBJ2-2; weak D call: TRBD1 (8 bases). This CDR3 contains 15 residues. Trimming took off 0 bases at V and 6 bases at J, with 14 bases between the two ends. Looked up from germline, CDR1 is GTSNPN and CDR2 is SVGIG (reference sequence). Here the CDR3 reads CAWSVQGGAAGELFF. CDR3 coding DNA: TGTGCCTGGAGTGTACAGGGGGGGGCCGCCGGGGAGCTGTTTTTT.

This clone was seen once. The V call is TRBV2, the J call TRBJ2-7; D call uncertain. The CDR3 sequence is 13 residues long. Trimming stripped 6 bases from V and 6 bases from J, with 15 bases between. Germline CDR1 reads SNHLY; CDR2 reads FYNNEI. The CDR3 bases are TGTGCCAGCAGATACGACCGCCTTGGCGAGCAGTACTTC. Amino acid sequence: CASRYDRLGEQYF.

V gene TRBV11-2 combines with J gene TRBJ2-3; no firm D call. CDR3 length: 14 residues. V was pared by 3 bases and J by 5 bases, with 12 bases between. Germline-derived CDR1 and CDR2 are SGHAT and FQNNGV. The CDR3 DNA follows: TGTGCCAGCAGCTTTTTGGGTTTTGGAGATACGCAGTATTTT. Protein product: CASSFLGFGDTQYF.

V is TRBV28 and J is TRBJ2-7, with TRBD2 identical over 15 bases. Trimming removed 2 bases from V and 5 bases from J; junction bases left unmatched: 7. The CDR3 runs to 17 residues. The germline V gene encodes CDR1 MDHEN and CDR2 SYDVKM. CDR3 sequence (DNA): TGTGCCAGCAGTTTACCGGGACTAGCGGGAGGTAGTCACGAGCAGTACTTC. This translates into CASSLPGLAGGSHEQYF.

This clone was found a few times. The V call is TRBV7-9, the J call TRBJ2-3, with D possibly matching TRBD2 (6 bases). Germline CDR1 SEHNR, CDR2 FQNEAQ (reference sequence). Trimming took 5 bases from V and 0 from J, leaving 9 bases between them. There are 14 residues in the CDR3. The CDR3 DNA sequence: TGTGCCAGCAGCCTCGCGGGAAGCACAGATACGCAGTATTTT. Protein sequence: CASSLAGSTDTQYF.

The chain employs TRBV7-2 and TRBJ1-3, with D perhaps TRBD1 (5 bases). V was cut by 1 base and J by 3 bases, with 10 bases left in between. Germline-derived CDR1 and CDR2 are SGHTA and FQGNSA. The CDR3 totals 15 residues. CDR3 bases: TGTGCCAGCAGCTTAGTAGTCAGGGATGGAAACACCATATATTTT. This encodes CASSLVVRDGNTIYF.

The chain uses TRBV18 and TRBJ1-2; a weak D match, TRBD1 (5 bases). CDR1 and CDR2 from the germline V gene are KGHSH and LQKENI. V lost 0 bases and J lost 4, with 9 bases in between. This CDR3 comprises 14 residues. The DNA for the CDR3 is TGTGCCAGCTCACCACCTGGGGGAGCCTATGGCTACACCTTC. Protein product: CASSPPGGAYGYTF.

CDR3 in amino acids: CASSRTGGATGELFF. As DNA, the CDR3 is TGTGCCAGCAGCCGGACGGGGGGGGCCACCGGGGAGCTGTTTTTT. The chain recombines TRBV5-6 with TRBJ2-2, with TRBD2 identical over 8 bases. With V trimmed by 4 bases and J by 4 bases, 6 bases remained unmatched. The CDR3 runs 15 residues. Germline loops: CDR1 SGHDT, CDR2 YYEEEE.

This clone was detected only a few times. J is TRBJ1-1 and V is TRBV4-1, with a tentative D call TRBD1 (6 bases). Per the germline V gene, CDR1 is MGHRA and CDR2 is YSYEKL. V shed 1 base and J shed 4 bases, with 16 bases lying between them. There are 16 residues in the CDR3. The CDR3 region is CASSQAGRGRGTEAFF. The CDR3 bases are TGCGCCAGCAGCCAAGCAGGGCGGGGGCGGGGCACTGAAGCTTTCTTT.